A single sample is the source of the 10 T cell receptor beta chains below, sequenced in a study of CD8+ T cells in alopecia areata. Specified treatment: oral pan-JAK inhibitor, 5-10 mg twice daily. In each case, RNA was isolated and then reverse transcribed into cDNA as the sequencing template. Clones were sequenced by immunoSEQ multiplex PCR, and TCRdb holds only the in-frame ones, with some missing. Of fewer than 100,000 clones listed, approximately 66% are singletons. The sample in question was CD8+ T cells sorted from blood, obtained at week 4, from a patient treated with tofacitinib. These receptors were obtained from a human donor with alopecia areata.

The chain has TRBV5-1 and TRBJ2-5; 8 bases map to TRBD2. CDR1 SGHRS and CDR2 YFSETQ come from the germline V gene. This CDR3 comprises 16 residues. V lost 0 bases, J lost 1 base, and 5 bases stayed unmatched. CDR3 residues: CASSLAISGIQETQYF. CDR3 sequence (DNA): TGCGCCAGCAGCTTGGCCATTAGCGGGATCCAAGAGACCCAGTACTTC.

V gene TRBV27 combines with J gene TRBJ2-5; either TRBD1 or TRBD2 may fit D (6 bases each). V lost 6 bases, J lost 3 bases, and 11 bases lay in between. CDR1 and CDR2 from the germline V gene are MNHEY and SMNVEV (reference sequence). This CDR3 has 13 residues. The CDR3 nucleotides are TGTGCCAGCAGGTTGGGGGGCGAAGAGACCCAGTACTTC. This gives the protein CASRLGGEETQYF.

V usage is TRBV6-5 and J usage is TRBJ1-1; 7 bases align to TRBD1. J was trimmed by 6 bases and V by 4 bases; bases with no gene match: 11. Germline CDR1 is MNHEY and CDR2 is SVGAGI. The length of the CDR3 is 15 residues. CDR3 loop: CASSSQDRSGAEAFF. The CDR3 nucleotides read TGTGCCAGCAGTTCCCAGGACAGGTCGGGCGCTGAAGCTTTCTTT.

The chain links TRBV7-7 to TRBJ2-2, with D hard to call. The ends were cut back, 5 bases at V and 0 bases at J, with 13 bases in the middle. CDR1 and CDR2 (germline): SSHAT, FNYEAQ (reference sequence). The CDR3 is made up of 16 amino acids. The CDR3 nucleotides read TGTGCCAGCAGCCCAGCGCGCAGTTCGAACACCGGGGAGCTGTTTTTT. It is translated as CASSPARSSNTGELFF.

J is TRBJ2-5 and V is TRBV28; 8 bases match TRBD1. Germline values: CDR1 MDHEN, CDR2 SYDVKM. V lost 3 bases and J lost 2; bases outside the gene matches: 5. This CDR3 contains 15 residues. As DNA, the CDR3 is TGTGCCAGCAGTTTTGGCAGGGGGCCTCAAGAGACCCAGTACTTC. It specifies CASSFGRGPQETQYF.

This rearrangement joins TRBV5-1 to TRBJ1-1; D not certain. V dropped 4 bases and J dropped 1 base, with 14 bases sitting between them. The CDR3 runs 15 residues. Germline V gene data show CDR1 as SGHRS and CDR2 as YFSETQ. Written as DNA, the CDR3 is TGCGCCAGCAGCCCCCTCGGGCCCGCGAACACTGAAGCTTTCTTT. It specifies CASSPLGPANTEAFF.

The J gene is TRBJ2-1, the V gene TRBV13; a possible D gene is TRBD2 (6 bases). This CDR3 has 17 residues. CDR1 is PRHDT and CDR2 is FYEKMQ in the germline V gene (reference sequence). Trimming pared 1 base from V and 3 bases from J, leaving 16 bases between. The CDR3 DNA follows: TGTGCCAGCAGCTTAGTTCAAGTAGCGGCTCGCTACAATGAGCAGTTCTTC. Translating gives CASSLVQVAARYNEQFF. Full variable domain (outside the CDR3, taken from reference TRBV13 and TRBJ2-1): AAGVIQSPRHLIKEKRETATLKCYPIPRHDTVYWYQQGPGQDPQFLISFYEKMQSDKGSIPDRFSAQQFSDYHSELNMSSLELGDSALYFCASSLVQVAARYNEQFFGPGTRLTVL.

The chain uses TRBV5-1 and TRBJ2-3; D unresolved. Germline-derived CDR1 and CDR2 are SGHRS and YFSETQ. The CDR3 runs 14 residues. With 0 bases removed from V and 0 bases from J, the gap between germline ends came to 5 bases. The CDR3 DNA follows: TGCGCCAGCAGCTTGGTAGTTAGCACAGATACGCAGTATTTT. Translated: CASSLVVSTDTQYF. Using reference TRBV5-1 and TRBJ2-3 for the parts outside the CDR3, the full variable domain is KAGVTQTPRYLIKTRGQQVTLSCSPISGHRSVSWYQQTPGQGLQFLFEYFSETQRNKGNFPGRFSGRQFSNSRSEMNVSTLELGDSALYLCASSLVVSTDTQYFGPGTRLTVL.

The genes are TRBV4-1 and TRBJ2-5; no firm D call. V lost 1 base, J lost 3 bases, and 12 bases lay in between. Germline CDR1 MGHRA, CDR2 YSYEKL. The CDR3 contains 15 residues. This chain's CDR3 is CASSQGIALKETQYF. DNA of the CDR3: TGCGCCAGCAGCCAAGGGATAGCCCTTAAAGAGACCCAGTACTTC.

V gene TRBV6-5 combines with J gene TRBJ2-5; 8 nucleotides align to TRBD2. The CDR3 is 15 amino acids. V dropped 2 bases and J dropped 5; count of bases not matched to a gene: 7. Looked up from germline, CDR1 is MNHEY and CDR2 is SVGAGI. As DNA, the CDR3 is TGTGCCAGCAGTTACGTAGCGGGGAGGTGGGAGACCCAGTACTTC. This translates into CASSYVAGRWETQYF.